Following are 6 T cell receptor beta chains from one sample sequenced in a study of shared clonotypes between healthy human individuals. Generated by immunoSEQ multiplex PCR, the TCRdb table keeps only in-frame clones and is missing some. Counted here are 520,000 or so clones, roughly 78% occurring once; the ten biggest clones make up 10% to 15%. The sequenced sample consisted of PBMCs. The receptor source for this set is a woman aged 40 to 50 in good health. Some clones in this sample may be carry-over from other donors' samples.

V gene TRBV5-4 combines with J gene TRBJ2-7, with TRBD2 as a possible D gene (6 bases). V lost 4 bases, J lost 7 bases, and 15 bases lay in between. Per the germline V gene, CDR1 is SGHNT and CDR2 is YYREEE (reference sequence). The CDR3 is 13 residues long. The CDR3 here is CASSRDSMREQYF. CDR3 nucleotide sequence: TGTGCCAGCAGCAGGGACTCAATGAGGGAGCAGTACTTC.

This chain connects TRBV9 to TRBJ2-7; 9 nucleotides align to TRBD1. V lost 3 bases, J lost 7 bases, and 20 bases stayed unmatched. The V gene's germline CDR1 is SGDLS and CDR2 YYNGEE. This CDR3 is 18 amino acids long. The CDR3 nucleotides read TGTGCCAGCAGCGACGGTTATGAGGGACAGGGTCTTAGTGGGGAGCAGTACTTC. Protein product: CASSDGYEGQGLSGEQYF.

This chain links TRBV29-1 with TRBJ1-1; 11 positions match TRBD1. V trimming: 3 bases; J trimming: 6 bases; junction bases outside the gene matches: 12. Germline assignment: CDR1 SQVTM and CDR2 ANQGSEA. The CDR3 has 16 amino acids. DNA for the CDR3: TGCAGCGTTGAGGACAGGGGGCGAGGTTTTATCCCTGAAGCTTTCTTT. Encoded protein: CSVEDRGRGFIPEAFF.

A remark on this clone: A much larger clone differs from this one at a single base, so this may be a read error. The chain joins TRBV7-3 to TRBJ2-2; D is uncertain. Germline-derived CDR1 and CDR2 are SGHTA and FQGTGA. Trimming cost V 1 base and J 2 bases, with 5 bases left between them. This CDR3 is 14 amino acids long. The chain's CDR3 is CASSLNSNTGELFF. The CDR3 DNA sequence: TGTGCCAGCAGCTTAAACTCCAACACCGGGGAGCTGTTTTTT.

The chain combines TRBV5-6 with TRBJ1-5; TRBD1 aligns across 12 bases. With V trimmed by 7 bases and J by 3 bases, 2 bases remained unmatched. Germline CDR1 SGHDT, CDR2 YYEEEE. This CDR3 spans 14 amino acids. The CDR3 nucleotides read TGTGCCAGCGGGACAGGGGGCCTCAATCAGCCCCAGCATTTT. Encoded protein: CASGTGGLNQPQHF.

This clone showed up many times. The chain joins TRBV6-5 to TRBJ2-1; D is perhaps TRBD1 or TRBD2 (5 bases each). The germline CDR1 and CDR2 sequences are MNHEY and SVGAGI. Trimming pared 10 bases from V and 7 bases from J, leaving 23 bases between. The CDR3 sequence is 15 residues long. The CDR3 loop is CATRPGSPEGNEQFF. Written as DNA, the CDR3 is TGTGCCACTCGGCCCGGGTCTCCCGAGGGGAATGAGCAGTTCTTC.